This TCR beta chain was recorded in a study of control samples from healthy donors and cancer patients. This CDR3 comprises 13 residues. CDR1 is LNHDA and CDR2 is SQIVND in the germline V gene (reference sequence). The ends were cut back, 3 bases at V and 6 bases at J, with 11 bases in the middle. Profiled with immunoSEQ multiplex PCR; TCRdb holds only in-frame clones, not every one. Of about 83,000 clones listed, around 91% were seen once; the top ten hold 15% to 18%. The clonotype comes from a man aged 25 to 40 in good health. The chain employs TRBV19 and TRBJ1-1, with D tentatively TRBD1 (5 bases). Sequenced material: blood. CDR3 amino acids: CASSIRVRAEAFF. The CDR3 DNA sequence: TGTGCCAGTAGTATCAGGGTAAGGGCTGAAGCTTTCTTT.